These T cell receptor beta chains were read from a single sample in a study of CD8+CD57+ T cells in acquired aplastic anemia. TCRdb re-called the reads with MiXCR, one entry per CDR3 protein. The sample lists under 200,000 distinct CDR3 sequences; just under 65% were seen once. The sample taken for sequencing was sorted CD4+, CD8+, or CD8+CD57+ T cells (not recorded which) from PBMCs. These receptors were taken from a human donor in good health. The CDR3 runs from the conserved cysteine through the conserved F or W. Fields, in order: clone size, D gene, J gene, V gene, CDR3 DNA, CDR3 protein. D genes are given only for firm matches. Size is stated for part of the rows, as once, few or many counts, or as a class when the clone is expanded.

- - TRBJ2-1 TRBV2 TGTGCCAGCAGCAACGATTTCGGGGTCGGTGAGCAGTTCTTC CASSNDFGVGEQFF
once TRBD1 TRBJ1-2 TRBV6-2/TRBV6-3 TGTGCCAGCAGTAACAACAGGGGTGGCTATGGCTACACCTTC CASSNNRGGYGYTF
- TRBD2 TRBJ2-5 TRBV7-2 TGTGCCAGCAGCCTGATAGCGGGGGGGTCCTTGACCCAGTACTTC CASSLIAGGSLTQYF
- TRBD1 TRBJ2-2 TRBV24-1 TGTGCCACCAGTGACCCGGACAGGGGGCTAGCCGGGGAGCTGTTTTTT CATSDPDRGLAGELFF
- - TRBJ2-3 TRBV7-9 TGTGCCAGCAGCTTAATTCGAACTACGCAGTATTTT CASSLIRTTQYF
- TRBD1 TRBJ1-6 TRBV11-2 TGTGCCAGCAGCTTAGACAGGGGGTCACCCCTCCACTTT CASSLDRGSPLHF
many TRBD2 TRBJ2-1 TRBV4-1 TGCGCCAGCAGCCAAGTACGGACTAGCGGGAGTATCAATGAGCAGTTCTTC CASSQVRTSGSINEQFF
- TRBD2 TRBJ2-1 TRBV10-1 TGCGCCACCTCAACCGGGACTAGCGGGAGCAATGAGCAGTTCTTC CATSTGTSGSNEQFF
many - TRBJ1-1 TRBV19 TGTGCCAGTAGTATAGTTCCGCTTACAGGTATCATGAACACTGAAGCTTTCTTT CASSIVPLTGIMNTEAFF
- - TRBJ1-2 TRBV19 TGTGCCAGTAGTATAGCATCGGCTAACTATGGCTACACCTTC CASSIASANYGYTF
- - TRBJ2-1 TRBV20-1 TGCAGTGCTAGAGGAGGTAGCTCCTACAATGAGCAGTTCTTC CSARGGSSYNEQFF
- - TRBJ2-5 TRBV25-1 TGTGCCAGCAGTGCCCCTCGGACCCAGTACTTC CASSAPRTQYF
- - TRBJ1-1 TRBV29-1 TGCAGCGCCCTATCTCCAGACATGAACACTGAAGCTTTCTTT CSALSPDMNTEAFF
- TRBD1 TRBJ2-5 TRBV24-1 TGTGCCACCAGTGACCGGACAGGAACAGAGACCCAGTACTTC CATSDRTGTETQYF
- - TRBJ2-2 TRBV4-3 TGCGCCAGCAGCCAAGATCCGGGAAGAAGCACCGGGGAGCTGTTTTTT CASSQDPGRSTGELFF
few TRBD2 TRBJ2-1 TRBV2 TGTGCCAGCAGTCTGACTAGCGGGACGTTTAATGAGCAGTTCTTC CASSLTSGTFNEQFF
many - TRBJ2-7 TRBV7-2 TGTGCCAGCAGCTTAGTAGCGACAGGCTCCTACGAGCAGTACTTC CASSLVATGSYEQYF
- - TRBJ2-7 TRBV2 TGTGCCAGCGGGTACGAAACCTACGAGCAGTACTTC CASGYETYEQYF
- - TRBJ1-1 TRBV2 TGTGCCAGCAGTTACAGGGCGAAAGCTTTCTTT CASSYRAKAFF
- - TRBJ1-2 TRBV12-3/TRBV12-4 TGTGCCAGCAGTTTAGGAGGGGACCTGCCGGGGGGCTACACCTTC CASSLGGDLPGGYTF
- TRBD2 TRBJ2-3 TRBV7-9 TGTGCCAGCAGGGCTAGCGGGTTCACAGATACGCAGTATTTT CASRASGFTDTQYF
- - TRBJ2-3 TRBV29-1 TGCAGCGTCCCCATTCCAGATACGCAGTATTTT CSVPIPDTQYF
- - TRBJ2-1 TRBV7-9 TGTGCCAGCAGCCCCTCGGACTTGGGTTACAATGAGCAGTTCTTC CASSPSDLGYNEQFF
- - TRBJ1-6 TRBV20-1 TGCAGTGCTAGAGATGCTGGCAGGCCGAATTCACCCCTCCACTTT CSARDAGRPNSPLHF
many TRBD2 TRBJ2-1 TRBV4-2 TGTGCCAGCAGCCAAGGGATTAGCGGGAGGTGGGGCGGGGTCAATGAGCAGTTCTTC CASSQGISGRWGGVNEQFF
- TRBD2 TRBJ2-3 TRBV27 TGTGCCAGCAGTTCCCCCGGGGGGAGAGGAGATACGCAGTATTTT CASSSPGGRGDTQYF
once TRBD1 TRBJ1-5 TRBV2 TGTGCCAGCAGTTGGGACAGGCCTTATAGCAATCAGCCCCAGCATTTT CASSWDRPYSNQPQHF
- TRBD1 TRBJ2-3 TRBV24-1 TGTGCCACCAGCCTAGGGGGCTCTAGCACAGATACGCAGTATTTT CATSLGGSSTDTQYF
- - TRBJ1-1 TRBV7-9 TGTGCCAGCAGCTTCCGGGCCACACTCAACACTGAAGCTTTCTTT CASSFRATLNTEAFF
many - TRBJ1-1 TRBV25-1 TGTGCCAGCAGTGCTAGAGATAACTACGAAGCTTTCTTT CASSARDNYEAFF
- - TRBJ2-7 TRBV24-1 TGTGCCACCAGTGATCTCCTGAAACCACGGAACTACGAGCAGTACTTC CATSDLLKPRNYEQYF
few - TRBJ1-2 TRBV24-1 TGTGCCACCAGTGATTTTTCGTTTGGCTACACCTTC CATSDFSFGYTF
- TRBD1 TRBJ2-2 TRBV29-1 TGCAGCGTTGAGGACAGGGGCGGGACCGGGGAGCTGTTTTTT CSVEDRGGTGELFF
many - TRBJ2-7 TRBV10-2 TGCGCCAGCAGTGAGTCGGGGTACGAGCAGTACTTC CASSESGYEQYF
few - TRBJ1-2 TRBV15 TGTGCCACCAGCAGAGACAACTATGGCTACACCTTC CATSRDNYGYTF
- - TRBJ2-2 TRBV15 TGTGCCACCAGCAGACCCCAGACGACGGGCGGGGAGCTGTTTTTT CATSRPQTTGGELFF
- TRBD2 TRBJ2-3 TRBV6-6 TGTGCCAGCAGTGCCCCTAGCGGGAGCACAGATACGCAGTATTTT CASSAPSGSTDTQYF
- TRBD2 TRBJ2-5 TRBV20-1 TGCAGTGCTAGAGATACTAGCGTGAGCACAGATACGCAGTACTTC CSARDTSVSTDTQYF
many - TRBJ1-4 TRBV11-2 TGTGCCAGCAGCCCCTTTATAAGGGTCGGTGAAAAACTGTTTTTT CASSPFIRVGEKLFF
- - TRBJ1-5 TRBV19 TGTGCCAGTAGTATCTTGGGTACCAATCAGCCCCAGCATTTT CASSILGTNQPQHF
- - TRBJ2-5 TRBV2 TGTGCCAGCAGTAGGGACATTGGAGGGGGGACCCAGTACTTC CASSRDIGGGTQYF
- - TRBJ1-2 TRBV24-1 TGTGCCACCAGTGATTTATCCAGGAACTATGGCTACACCTTC CATSDLSRNYGYTF
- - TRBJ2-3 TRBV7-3 TGTGCCAGCAGCTCCCACGAACTAGCCAGCACAGATACGCAGTATTTT CASSSHELASTDTQYF
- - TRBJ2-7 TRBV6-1 TGTGCCAGCAGTGAAGGCAGGGTGGGGGAGCAGTACTTC CASSEGRVGEQYF
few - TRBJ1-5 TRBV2 TGTGCCAGCAGTGATAGGGCAGAAAATCAGCCCCAGCATTTT CASSDRAENQPQHF
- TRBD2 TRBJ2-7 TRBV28 TGTGCCAGCAGTTTAAATGTCGGGTCTAGCGGTTTCGACTACGAGCAGTACTTC CASSLNVGSSGFDYEQYF
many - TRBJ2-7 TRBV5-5 TGTGCCAGCAGCTTGTCAGGGCTTCTCGTGAACGACGAGCAGTACTTC CASSLSGLLVNDEQYF
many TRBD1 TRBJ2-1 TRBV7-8 TGTGCCAGCAGCACCCAGGGGGCGATTTACAATGAGCAGTTCTTC CASSTQGAIYNEQFF
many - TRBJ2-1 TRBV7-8 TGTGCCAGCAGCCCACGGACTGGGAGCTCCTACAATGAGCAGTTCTTC CASSPRTGSSYNEQFF
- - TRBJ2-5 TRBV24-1 TGTGCCACCAGTGCGGCAGGGGGGGAGACCCAGTACTTC CATSAAGGETQYF
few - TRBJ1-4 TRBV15 TGTGCCACCAGCAGAGATAGGTCGGCCCAGGGGGAAAAACTGTTTTTT CATSRDRSAQGEKLFF
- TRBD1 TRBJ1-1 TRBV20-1 TGCAGTGCTAGTACAGGGGGGCACACTGAAGCTTTCTTT CSASTGGHTEAFF
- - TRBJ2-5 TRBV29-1 TGCAGCGTCGTATTATACAGGGACCAAGAGACCCAGTACTTC CSVVLYRDQETQYF
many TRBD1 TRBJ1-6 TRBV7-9 TGTGCCAGCAGCTCAACGACACAGGGGGCAAAGTCACCCCTCCACTTT CASSSTTQGAKSPLHF
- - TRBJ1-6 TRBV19 TGTGCCAGTAGTTTAAACATTGGACCCGATAATTCACCCCTCCACTTT CASSLNIGPDNSPLHF
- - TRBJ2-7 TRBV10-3 TGTGCCACCAGAGTACACGTTAACGGAGCCTACGAGCAGTACTTC CATRVHVNGAYEQYF
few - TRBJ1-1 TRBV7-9 TGTGCCAGCAGCGTTGAGGGGGGGAACACTGAAGCTTTCTTT CASSVEGGNTEAFF
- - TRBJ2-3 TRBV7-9 TGCGCCAGCAGCCAAGTATGGACCGGGACTACGCAGTATTTT CASSQVWTGTTQYF